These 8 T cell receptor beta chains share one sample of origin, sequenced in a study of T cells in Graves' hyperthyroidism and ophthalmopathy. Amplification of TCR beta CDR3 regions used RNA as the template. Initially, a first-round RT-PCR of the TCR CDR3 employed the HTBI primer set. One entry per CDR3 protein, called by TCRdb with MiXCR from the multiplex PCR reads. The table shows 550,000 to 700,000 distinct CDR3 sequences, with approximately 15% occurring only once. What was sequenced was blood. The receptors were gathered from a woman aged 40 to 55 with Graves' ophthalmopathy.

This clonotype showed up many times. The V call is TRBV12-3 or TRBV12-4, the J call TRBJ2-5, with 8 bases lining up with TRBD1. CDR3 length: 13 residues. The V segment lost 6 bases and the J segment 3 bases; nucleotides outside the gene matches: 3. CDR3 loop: CASSTGQEETQYF. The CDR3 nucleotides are TGTGCCAGCAGCACGGGACAGGAAGAGACCCAGTACTTC.

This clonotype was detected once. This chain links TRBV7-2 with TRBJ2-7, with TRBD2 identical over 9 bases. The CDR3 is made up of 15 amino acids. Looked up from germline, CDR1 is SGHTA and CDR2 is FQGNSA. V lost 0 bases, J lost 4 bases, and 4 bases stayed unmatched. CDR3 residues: CASSLAASGVYEQYF. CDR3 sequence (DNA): TGTGCCAGCAGCTTAGCGGCTAGCGGGGTTTACGAGCAGTACTTC.

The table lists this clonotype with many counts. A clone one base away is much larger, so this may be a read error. CDR3: CASSTAFGLAGRETQYF. CDR3 coding DNA: TGTGCCAGCAGTACCGCCTTCGGACTAGCGGGACGGGAGACCCAGTACTTC. The chain has TRBV6-1 and TRBJ2-5; 12 nucleotides agree with TRBD2. The CDR3 extends over 17 amino acids. Losses at the gene ends were 5 bases for V and 5 bases for J; bases not matched to a gene: 12. From germline, CDR1 is MNHNS and CDR2 SASEGT.

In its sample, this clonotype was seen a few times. In nucleotides, the CDR3 is TGTGCCAGCAGCCTTAGGACTAGCGGGAAAGAGCAGTACTTC. Protein product: CASSLRTSGKEQYF. The V call is TRBV28, the J call TRBJ2-7; 12 nucleotides agree with TRBD2. CDR1 and CDR2 (germline): MDHEN, SYDVKM. CDR3 length equals 14 residues. Trimming at V came to 6 bases and at J to 7 bases, leaving 7 bases not matched to a gene.

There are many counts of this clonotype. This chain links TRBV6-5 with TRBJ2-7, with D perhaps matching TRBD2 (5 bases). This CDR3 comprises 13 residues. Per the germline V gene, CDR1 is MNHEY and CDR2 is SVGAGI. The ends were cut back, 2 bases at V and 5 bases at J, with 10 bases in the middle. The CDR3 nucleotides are TGTGCCAGCAGTTACGGGAGCCGGGACGAGCAGTACTTC. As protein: CASSYGSRDEQYF.

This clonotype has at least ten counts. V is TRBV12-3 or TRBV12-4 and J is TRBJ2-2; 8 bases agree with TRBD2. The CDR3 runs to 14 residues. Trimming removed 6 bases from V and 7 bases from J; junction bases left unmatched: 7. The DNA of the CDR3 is TGTGCCAGCAGCCCCCCCGGGGGGGACGGGGAGCTGTTTTTT. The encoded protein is CASSPPGGDGELFF.

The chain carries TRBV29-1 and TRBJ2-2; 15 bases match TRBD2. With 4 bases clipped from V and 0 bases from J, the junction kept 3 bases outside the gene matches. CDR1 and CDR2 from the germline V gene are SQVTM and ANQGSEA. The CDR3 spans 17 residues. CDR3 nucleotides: TGCAGCGTTGGGGGACTAGCGGGAGGAACGAACACCGGGGAGCTGTTTTTT. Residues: CSVGGLAGGTNTGELFF.

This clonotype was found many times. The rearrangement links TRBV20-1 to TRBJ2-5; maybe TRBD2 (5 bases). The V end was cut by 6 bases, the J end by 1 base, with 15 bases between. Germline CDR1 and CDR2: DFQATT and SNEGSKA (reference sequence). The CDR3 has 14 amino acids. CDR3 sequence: CSAPGVRRQETQYF. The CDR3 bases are TGCAGTGCCCCCGGGGTCAGACGCCAAGAGACCCAGTACTTC.